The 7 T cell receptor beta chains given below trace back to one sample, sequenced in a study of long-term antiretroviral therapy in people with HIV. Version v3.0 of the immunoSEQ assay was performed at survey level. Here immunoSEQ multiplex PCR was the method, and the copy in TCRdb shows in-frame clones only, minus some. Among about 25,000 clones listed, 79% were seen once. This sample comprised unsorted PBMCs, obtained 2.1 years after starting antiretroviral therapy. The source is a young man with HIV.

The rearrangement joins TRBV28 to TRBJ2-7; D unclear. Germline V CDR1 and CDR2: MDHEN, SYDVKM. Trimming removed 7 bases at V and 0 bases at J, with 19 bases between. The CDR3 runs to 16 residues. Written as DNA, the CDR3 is TGTGCCAGCACCTTCGGGTTACCTTTGAGCTCCTACGAGCAGTACTTC. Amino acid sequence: CASTFGLPLSSYEQYF. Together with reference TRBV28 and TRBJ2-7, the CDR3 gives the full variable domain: DVKVTQSSRYLVKRTGEKVFLECVQDMDHENMFWYRQDPGLGLRLIYFSYDVKMKEKGDIPEGYSVSREKKERFSLILESASTNQTSMYLCASTFGLPLSSYEQYFGPGTRLTVT.

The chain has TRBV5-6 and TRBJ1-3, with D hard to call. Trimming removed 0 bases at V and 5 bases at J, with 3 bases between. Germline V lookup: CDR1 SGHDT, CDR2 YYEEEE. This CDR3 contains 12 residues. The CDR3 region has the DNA TGTGCCAGCAGCTTGGGTCGAAACACCATATATTTT. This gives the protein CASSLGRNTIYF.

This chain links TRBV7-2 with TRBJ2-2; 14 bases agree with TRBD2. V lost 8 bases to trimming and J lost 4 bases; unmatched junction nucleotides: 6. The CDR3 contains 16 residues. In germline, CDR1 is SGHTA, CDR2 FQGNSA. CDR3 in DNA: TGTGCCAGCTGCTCGGGACTAGCGGGAGCCACCGGGGAGCTGTTTTTT. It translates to CASCSGLAGATGELFF. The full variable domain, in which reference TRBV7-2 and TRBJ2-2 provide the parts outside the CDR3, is GAGVSQSPSNKVTEKGKDVELRCDPISGHTALYWYRQSLGQGLEFLIYFQGNSAPDKSGLPSDRFSAERTGGSVSTLTIQRTQQEDSAVYLCASCSGLAGATGELFFGEGSRLTVL.

The CDR3 is CATGTGYGYTF. The CDR3 region has the DNA TGTGCCACCGGGACAGGGTATGGCTACACCTTC. This rearrangement joins TRBV28 to TRBJ1-2; 9 nucleotides match TRBD1. The germline V gene encodes CDR1 MDHEN and CDR2 SYDVKM. This CDR3 spans 11 amino acids. After removal of 10 bases from V and 5 bases from J, the junction contained 2 bases not matched to a gene.

CDR3 loop: CASTVRDIRYSNQPQHF. CDR3 in DNA: TGCGCCAGCACCGTCCGAGATATTCGTTATAGCAATCAGCCCCAGCATTTT. The chain is built from TRBV23-1 and TRBJ1-5, with D unresolved. TRBV23-1 carries the ORF label, with uncertain function. The V gene lost 7 bases and the J gene lost 0 bases, with 19 bases spanning the gap. This CDR3 region has 17 residues.

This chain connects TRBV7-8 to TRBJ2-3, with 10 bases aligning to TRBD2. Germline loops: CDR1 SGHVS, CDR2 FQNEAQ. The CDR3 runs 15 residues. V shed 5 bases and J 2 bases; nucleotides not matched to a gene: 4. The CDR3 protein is CASSPTSGNTDTQYF. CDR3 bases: TGTGCCAGCAGCCCTACTAGCGGGAACACAGATACGCAGTATTTT.

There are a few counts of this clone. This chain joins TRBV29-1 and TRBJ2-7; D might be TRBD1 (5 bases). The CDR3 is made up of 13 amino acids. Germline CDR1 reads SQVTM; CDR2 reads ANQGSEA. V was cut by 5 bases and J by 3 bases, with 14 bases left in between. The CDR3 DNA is TGCAGCGTTCCTGGACATGGTGGCTACGAGCAGTACTTC. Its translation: CSVPGHGGYEQYF.